This record looks at one T cell receptor beta chain sequence and its context. The use of a sample-barcoded 5' primer and a J-beta primer mix characterized a second PCR of roughly 6 to 11 cycles. TCRdb fed the 5' RACE reads into MiXCR, producing one record per CDR3 protein. The sample lists over 1.5 million distinct CDR3 sequences; roughly 49% were seen once. This specimen belongs to a study of blood T cells in healthy people across ages. The individuals who served as donors were healthy Caucasians living in Russia, aged roughly 6 to 100. Trimming left V 2 bases short and J 1 base short, with 9 bases between. This CDR3 is 15 amino acids long.

This clonotype originated in a woman aged 40-49 years in good health. Sequenced material: blood. V usage is TRBV12-3 or TRBV12-4 and J usage is TRBJ1-5; D gene unclear. CDR3 region: CASSLLRGSNQPQHF. The CDR3 nucleotides read TGTGCCAGCAGTTTATTGCGGGGAAGCAATCAGCCCCAGCATTTT.